The 23 T cell receptor beta chains below come from one sample, sequenced in a study of control samples from healthy donors and cancer patients. Profiled with immunoSEQ multiplex PCR; TCRdb holds only in-frame clones, not every one. In the table there are about 140,000 clones, roughly 94% of which are singletons. Sequenced sample: blood. Receptors originate from a man in his forties in good health.

The DNA for the CDR3 is TGCAGCGTTGAGGAGGGGAACACTGAAGCTTTCTTT. Its protein is CSVEEGNTEAFF. The chain links TRBV29-1 to TRBJ1-1; D unresolved. Trimming removed 3 bases from V and 1 base from J, with 6 bases in between. The germline gives CDR1 SQVTM, CDR2 ANQGSEA. The CDR3 is made up of 12 amino acids.

V is TRBV19 and J is TRBJ2-7, with TRBD2 matching 10 bases. This CDR3 has 16 amino acids. The trim removed 0 bases at V and 0 bases at J, leaving 2 bases unmatched. Germline assignment: CDR1 LNHDA and CDR2 SQIVND (reference sequence). Here the CDR3 reads CASSIEASGSSYEQYF. The CDR3 nucleotides read TGTGCCAGTAGTATAGAGGCTAGCGGGAGCTCCTACGAGCAGTACTTC.

The V and J genes are TRBV19 and TRBJ1-6; perhaps TRBD1 as D (5 bases). Trimming took 4 bases from V and 5 from J, leaving 9 bases between them. This CDR3 has 14 amino acids. CDR1 LNHDA and CDR2 SQIVND come from the germline V gene (reference sequence). The CDR3 loop reads CASSRGQDNSPLHF. The CDR3 DNA sequence: TGTGCCAGTAGTAGGGGCCAGGATAATTCACCCCTCCACTTT.

The genes are TRBV5-8 and TRBJ1-1; TRBD1 aligns across 11 bases. CDR1 SGHTS and CDR2 YDEGEE come from the germline V gene. CDR3 length equals 13 residues. The junction had 2 bases not matched to a gene; V was cut back by 4 bases and J by 6 bases. Written as DNA, the CDR3 is TGTGCCAGCAGCCCGGGACAGGGGGCTGAAGCTTTCTTT. It codes for CASSPGQGAEAFF.

This chain links TRBV15 with TRBJ2-1; D ambiguous. CDR1 and CDR2 (germline): LNHNV, YYDKDF (reference sequence). CDR3 size: 13 residues. Trimming took off 7 bases at V and 8 bases at J, with 15 bases between the two ends. As DNA, the CDR3 is TGTGCCACCAAGTTTCTCATCCTCGATGAGCAGTTCTTC. Its protein is CATKFLILDEQFF.

The chain has TRBV28 and TRBJ1-3; tentatively, D is TRBD1 (6 bases). Looked up from germline, CDR1 is MDHEN and CDR2 is SYDVKM. The germline V and J ends were trimmed by 5 bases and 0 bases, with 11 bases remaining between them. The CDR3 covers 15 residues. The DNA of the CDR3 is TGTGCCAGCAGTGGACAGCTACACTCTGGAAACACCATATATTTT. It is translated as CASSGQLHSGNTIYF.

This chain joins TRBV5-6 and TRBJ2-7; D possibly corresponds to TRBD2 (6 bases). V was trimmed by 0 bases and J by 7 bases, leaving 17 bases between them. The germline CDR1 and CDR2 sequences are SGHDT and YYEEEE. The CDR3 has 15 amino acids. CDR3 protein: CASSLGGRLELEQYF. In DNA form, the CDR3 reads TGTGCCAGCAGCTTGGGGGGGAGGCTGGAGTTGGAGCAGTACTTC.

The gene calls are TRBV4-3 and TRBJ2-3; possible D gene TRBD2, 6 bases. V was shortened by 0 bases and J by 0 bases, with 16 bases between the two germline ends. Germline CDR1 is LGHNA and CDR2 is YSLEER. The CDR3 contains 18 residues. The DNA for the CDR3 is TGCGCCAGCAGCCAAGATCTCCCGGGGGTCCTTAGCACAGATACGCAGTATTTT. This sequence encodes CASSQDLPGVLSTDTQYF.

The rearrangement uses TRBV7-9 and TRBJ2-5; TRBD2 matches 9 bases. There are 18 residues in the CDR3. The V and J ends lost 3 bases and 0 bases, in that order; junction bases with no gene match: 11. Germline V lookup: CDR1 SEHNR, CDR2 FQNEAQ (reference sequence). The CDR3 nucleotides read TGTGCCAGCAGCTTTTACGTGACTAGCGGACGGTACCAAGAGACCCAGTACTTC. It yields the protein CASSFYVTSGRYQETQYF.

The V gene is TRBV7-9, the J gene TRBJ2-7; 7 bases agree with TRBD2. Per germline, CDR1 SEHNR and CDR2 FQNEAQ (reference sequence). Trimming took 4 bases from V and 9 from J; bases not matched to a gene: 15. This CDR3 is 15 amino acids long. As DNA, the CDR3 is TGTGCCAGCAGCTCTTCGGCGGGGGACCGGGGAGGGCAGTACTTC. This codes for CASSSSAGDRGGQYF. Complete variable domain (other parts from reference TRBV7-9 and TRBJ2-7): DTGVSQNPRHKITKRGQNVTFRCDPISEHNRLYWYRQTLGQGPEFLTYFQNEAQLEKSRLLSDRFSAERPKGSFSTLEIQRTEQGDSAMYLCASSSSAGDRGGQYFGPGTRLTVT.

The V and J genes are TRBV9 and TRBJ1-2, with D perhaps TRBD1 (5 bases). The V gene's germline CDR1 is SGDLS and CDR2 YYNGEE. The V end was cut by 0 bases, the J end by 7 bases, with 13 bases between. This CDR3 has 14 amino acids. CDR3 residues: CASSVGGESAGYTF. DNA of the CDR3: TGTGCCAGCAGCGTAGGGGGGGAGTCGGCTGGCTACACCTTC.

The rearrangement uses TRBV25-1 and TRBJ1-1, with TRBD1 identical over 11 bases. The CDR3 is 14 amino acids. From germline, CDR1 is MGHDK and CDR2 SYGVNS. J was trimmed by 2 bases and V by 5 bases; bases with no gene match: 1. This CDR3 reads CASSWTGGNTEAFF. Here the CDR3 DNA reads TGTGCCAGCAGTTGGACAGGGGGCAACACTGAAGCTTTCTTT.

This chain connects TRBV7-9 to TRBJ2-1; D is unresolved. Germline CDR1 is SEHNR and CDR2 is FQNEAQ (reference sequence). The V gene lost 3 bases and the J gene lost 9 bases, with 9 bases spanning the gap. This CDR3 has 12 amino acids. The CDR3 DNA reads as TGTGCCAGCAGCTTTCGCGTCAGTGAGCAGTTCTTC. This gives the protein CASSFRVSEQFF.

CDR3 sequence reads: CASSRRQGGSTDTQYF. In DNA form, the CDR3 reads TGTGCCAGTAGTAGACGACAGGGTGGGTCCACAGATACGCAGTATTTT. This rearrangement joins TRBV19 to TRBJ2-3, with 7 bases that match TRBD1. The germline gives CDR1 LNHDA, CDR2 SQIVND (reference sequence). The CDR3 consists of 16 residues. V gave up 4 bases and J gave up 2 bases; unmatched junction bases: 9.

The chain is built from TRBV28 and TRBJ2-1; either TRBD1 or TRBD2 may fit D (5 bases each). The length of the CDR3 is 16 residues. The germline V gene has CDR1 MDHEN and CDR2 SYDVKM. Deletions cut 5 bases from V and 3 bases from J, with 17 bases between. CDR3 protein: CASSTPRDADYNEQFF. CDR3 DNA: TGTGCCAGCAGTACCCCCCGGGACGCCGACTACAATGAGCAGTTCTTC.

This chain joins TRBV28 and TRBJ2-5; a weak D match, TRBD2 (5 bases). This CDR3 region has 17 residues. CDR1 is MDHEN and CDR2 is SYDVKM in the germline V gene. The V gene lost 6 bases and the J gene lost 1 base, with 21 bases spanning the gap. The DNA for the CDR3 is TGTGCCAGCAGCCAAGGAGGAGCAGCTTTATTCCAAGAGACCCAGTACTTC. Its translation: CASSQGGAALFQETQYF. The full variable domain, completed using reference TRBV28 and TRBJ2-5, is DVKVTQSSRYLVKRTGEKVFLECVQDMDHENMFWYRQDPGLGLRLIYFSYDVKMKEKGDIPEGYSVSREKKERFSLILESASTNQTSMYLCASSQGGAALFQETQYFGPGTRLLVL.

The rearrangement links TRBV6-5 to TRBJ2-3; D call uncertain. Germline V CDR1 and CDR2: MNHEY, SVGAGI. The CDR3 is 10 amino acids. With 7 bases removed from V and 9 bases from J, the gap between germline ends came to 8 bases. As DNA, the CDR3 is TGTGCCAGCAAAACTGACACGCAGTATTTT. Its translation is CASKTDTQYF.

This chain's CDR3 is CASSHYGGPVNYGYTF. CDR3 in DNA: TGCGCCAGCAGCCATTATGGGGGACCCGTAAACTATGGCTACACCTTC. The chain combines TRBV4-3 with TRBJ1-2; weak D call: TRBD1 (5 bases). Germline assignment: CDR1 LGHNA and CDR2 YSLEER. This CDR3 spans 16 amino acids. The V end was cut by 3 bases, the J end by 2 bases, with 16 bases between.

The CDR3 DNA is TGTGCCAGCAGCTTAGCAAGGGTCGCTGAAGCTTTCTTT. Its translation is CASSLARVAEAFF. The chain has TRBV11-2 and TRBJ1-1, with unresolved D. Germline V gives CDR1 SGHAT, CDR2 FQNNGV. The length of the CDR3 is 13 residues. V was clipped by 1 base and J by 6 bases, with 9 bases between them.

This clone has just one count. The chain recombines TRBV7-8 with TRBJ2-7; 10 positions agree with TRBD1. Germline V lookup: CDR1 SGHVS, CDR2 FQNEAQ. After removal of 0 bases from V and 3 bases from J, the junction contained 5 bases not matched to a gene. There are 16 residues in the CDR3. The CDR3 loop reads CASSLATGQGGYEQYF. The DNA of the CDR3 is TGTGCCAGCAGCTTAGCCACTGGACAGGGGGGCTACGAGCAGTACTTC. The variable domain in full, with the rest retrieved from reference TRBV7-8 and TRBJ2-7, is GAGVSQSPRYKVAKRGQDVALRCDPISGHVSLFWYQQALGQGPEFLTYFQNEAQLDKSGLPSDRFFAERPEGSVSTLKIQRTQQEDSAVYLCASSLATGQGGYEQYFGPGTRLTVT.

The gene calls are TRBV11-3 and TRBJ2-3; D remains unclear. This CDR3 is 13 amino acids long. Trimming took off 3 bases at V and 2 bases at J, with 6 bases between the two ends. The V gene's germline CDR1 is SGHNT and CDR2 YENEEA. The CDR3 DNA reads TGTGCCAGCAGCTTCCAGACCACAGATACGCAGTATTTT. As protein: CASSFQTTDTQYF.

This chain links TRBV29-1 with TRBJ2-1, with TRBD2 identical over 12 bases. The CDR3 is made up of 14 amino acids. Per the germline V gene, CDR1 is SQVTM and CDR2 is ANQGSEA. Germline trimming cut 1 base from V and 7 bases from J; bases unmatched to any gene: 2. Here the CDR3 reads CSVEGLAGENEQFF. CDR3 sequence (DNA): TGCAGCGTTGAAGGACTAGCGGGAGAGAATGAGCAGTTCTTC.

The chain employs TRBV18 and TRBJ1-3; 9 nucleotides align to TRBD1. Germline loops: CDR1 KGHSH, CDR2 LQKENI. CDR3 size: 17 residues. Trimming took 4 bases from V and 2 from J; bases not matched to a gene: 9. The CDR3 protein is CASSQTITGGAGNTIYF. The CDR3 DNA reads TGTGCCAGCTCACAAACAATCACAGGGGGCGCTGGAAACACCATATATTTT.